This TCR beta chain was captured in a study of neurological immune-mediated disorders. This clonotype has at least ten counts. Its specificity is not known. MiXCR was run by TCRdb on the 5' RACE reads, yielding one entry per CDR3 protein. Of around 78,000 distinct CDR3 sequences listed, roughly a sixth are singletons. Study outcomes and limitations: Patients with HTLV-1-associated myelopathy showed the most TCR clonal expansion. Those with multiple sclerosis showed the least, falling below healthy controls.

Germline assignment: CDR1 SGHTA and CDR2 FQGNSA. This CDR3 contains 13 residues. Deletions cut 4 bases from V and 8 bases from J, with 11 bases between. The chain has TRBV7-2 and TRBJ2-2; D might be TRBD2 (6 bases). The receptor was derived from a woman aged 40 to 50 in good health. Specimen: PBMCs. The CDR3 sequence is CASSSSGRGELFF. CDR3 coding DNA: TGTGCCAGCAGCTCCTCGGGGAGGGGGGAGCTGTTTTTT.